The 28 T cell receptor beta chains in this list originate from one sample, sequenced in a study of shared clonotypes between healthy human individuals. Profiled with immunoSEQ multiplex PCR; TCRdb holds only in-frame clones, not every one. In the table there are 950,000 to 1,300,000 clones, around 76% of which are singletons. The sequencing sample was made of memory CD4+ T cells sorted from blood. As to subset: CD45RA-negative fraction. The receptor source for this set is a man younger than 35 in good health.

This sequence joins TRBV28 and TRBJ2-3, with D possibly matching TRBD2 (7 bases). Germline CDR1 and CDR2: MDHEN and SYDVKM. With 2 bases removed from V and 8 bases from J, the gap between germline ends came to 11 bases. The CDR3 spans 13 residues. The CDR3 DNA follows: TGTGCCAGCAGTTTACGGGGGGCTAGTACGCAGTATTTT. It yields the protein CASSLRGASTQYF.

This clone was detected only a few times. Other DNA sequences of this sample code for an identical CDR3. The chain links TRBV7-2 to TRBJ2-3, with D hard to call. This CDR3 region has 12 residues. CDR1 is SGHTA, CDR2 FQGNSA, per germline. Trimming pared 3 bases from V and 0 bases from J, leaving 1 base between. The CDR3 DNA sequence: TGTGCCAGCAGCTTTAGCACAGATACGCAGTATTTT. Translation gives CASSFSTDTQYF. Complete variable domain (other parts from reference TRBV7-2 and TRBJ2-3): GAGVSQSPSNKVTEKGKDVELRCDPISGHTALYWYRQSLGQGLEFLIYFQGNSAPDKSGLPSDRFSAERTGGSVSTLTIQRTQQEDSAVYLCASSFSTDTQYFGPGTRLTVL.

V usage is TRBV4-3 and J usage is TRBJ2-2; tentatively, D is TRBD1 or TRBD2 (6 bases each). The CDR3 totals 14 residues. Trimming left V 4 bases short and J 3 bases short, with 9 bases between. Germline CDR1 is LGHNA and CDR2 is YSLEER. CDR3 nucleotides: TGCGCCAGCAGCCTGGGGGGCGACACCGGGGAGCTGTTTTTT. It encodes CASSLGGDTGELFF.

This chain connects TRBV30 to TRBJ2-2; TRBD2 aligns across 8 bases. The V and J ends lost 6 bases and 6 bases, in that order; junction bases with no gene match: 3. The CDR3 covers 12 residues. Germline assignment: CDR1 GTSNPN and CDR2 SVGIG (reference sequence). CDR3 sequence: CACLAGSGELFF. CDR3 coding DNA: TGTGCCTGTTTAGCGGGGTCCGGGGAGCTGTTTTTT.

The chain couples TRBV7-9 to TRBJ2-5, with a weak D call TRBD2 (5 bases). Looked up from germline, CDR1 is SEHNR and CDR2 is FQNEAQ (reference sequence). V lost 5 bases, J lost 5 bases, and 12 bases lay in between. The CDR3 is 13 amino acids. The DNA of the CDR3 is TGTGCCAGCAGCCGGACTGGAGCGGAGACCCAGTACTTC. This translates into CASSRTGAETQYF.

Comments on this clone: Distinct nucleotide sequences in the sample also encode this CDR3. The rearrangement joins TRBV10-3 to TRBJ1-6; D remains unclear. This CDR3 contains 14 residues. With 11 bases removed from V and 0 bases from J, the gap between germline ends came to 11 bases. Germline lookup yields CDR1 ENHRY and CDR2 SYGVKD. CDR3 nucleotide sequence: TGTGCCTCCACCGAAGGCTCCTATAATTCACCCCTCCACTTT. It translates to CASTEGSYNSPLHF.

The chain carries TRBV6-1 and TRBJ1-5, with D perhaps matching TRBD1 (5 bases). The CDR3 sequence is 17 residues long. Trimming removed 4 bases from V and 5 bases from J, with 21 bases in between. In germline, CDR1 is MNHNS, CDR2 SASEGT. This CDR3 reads CASSVGVTGLGDQPQHF. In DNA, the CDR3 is TGTGCCAGCAGTGTCGGGGTTACAGGCCTTGGAGATCAGCCCCAGCATTTT.

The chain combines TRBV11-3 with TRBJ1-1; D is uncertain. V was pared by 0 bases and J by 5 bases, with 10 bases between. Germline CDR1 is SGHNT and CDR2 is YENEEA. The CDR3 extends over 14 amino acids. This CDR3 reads CASSLEGSSTEAFF. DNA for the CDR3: TGTGCCAGCAGCTTAGAGGGGAGTTCGACTGAAGCTTTCTTT.

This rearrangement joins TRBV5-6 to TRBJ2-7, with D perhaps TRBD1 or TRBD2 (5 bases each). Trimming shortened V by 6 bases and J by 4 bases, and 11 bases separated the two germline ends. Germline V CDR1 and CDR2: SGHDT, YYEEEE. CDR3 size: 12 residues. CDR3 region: CASTSEGYEQYF. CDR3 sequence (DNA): TGTGCCAGCACCTCCGAGGGGTACGAGCAGTACTTC.

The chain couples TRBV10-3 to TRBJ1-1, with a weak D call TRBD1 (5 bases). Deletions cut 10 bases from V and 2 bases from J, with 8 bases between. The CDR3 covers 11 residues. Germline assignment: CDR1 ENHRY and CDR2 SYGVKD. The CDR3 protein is CATQGNTEAFF. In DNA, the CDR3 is TGTGCCACCCAGGGTAACACTGAAGCTTTCTTT.

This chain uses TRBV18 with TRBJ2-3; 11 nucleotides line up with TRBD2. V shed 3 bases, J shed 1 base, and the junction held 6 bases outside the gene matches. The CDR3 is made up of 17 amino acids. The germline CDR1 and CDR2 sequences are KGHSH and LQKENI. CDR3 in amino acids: CASSPMTSGVGTDTQYF. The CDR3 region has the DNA TGTGCCAGCTCACCCATGACTAGCGGGGTTGGCACAGATACGCAGTATTTT.

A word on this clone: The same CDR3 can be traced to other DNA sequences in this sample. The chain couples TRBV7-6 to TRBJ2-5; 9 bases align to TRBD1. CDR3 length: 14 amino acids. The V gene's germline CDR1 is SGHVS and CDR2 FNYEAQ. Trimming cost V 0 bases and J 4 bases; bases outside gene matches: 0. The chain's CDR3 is CASSLATGGETQYF. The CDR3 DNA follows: TGTGCCAGCAGCTTAGCGACAGGGGGAGAGACCCAGTACTTC. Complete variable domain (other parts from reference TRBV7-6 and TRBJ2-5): GAGVSQSPRYKVTKRGQDVALRCDPISGHVSLYWYRQALGQGPEFLTYFNYEAQQDKSGLPNDRFSAERPEGSISTLTIQRTEQRDSAMYRCASSLATGGETQYFGPGTRLLVL.

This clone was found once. The CDR3 is CSVVGVSAGYEQYF. CDR3 bases: TGCAGCGTGGTTGGGGTATCAGCGGGATACGAGCAGTACTTC. The chain is built from TRBV29-1 and TRBJ2-5; TRBD2 agrees at 7 bases. The J call may be wrong; the DNA end is better matched by TRBJ2-7. Germline-derived CDR1 and CDR2 are SQVTM and ANQGSEA. CDR3 length: 14 amino acids.

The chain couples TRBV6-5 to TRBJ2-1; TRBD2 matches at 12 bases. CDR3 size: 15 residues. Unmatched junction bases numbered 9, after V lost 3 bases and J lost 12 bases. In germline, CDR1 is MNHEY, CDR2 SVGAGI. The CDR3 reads CASSYPGLAGSGQFF. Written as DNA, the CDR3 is TGTGCCAGCAGTTATCCGGGACTAGCGGGTTCGGGGCAGTTCTTC.

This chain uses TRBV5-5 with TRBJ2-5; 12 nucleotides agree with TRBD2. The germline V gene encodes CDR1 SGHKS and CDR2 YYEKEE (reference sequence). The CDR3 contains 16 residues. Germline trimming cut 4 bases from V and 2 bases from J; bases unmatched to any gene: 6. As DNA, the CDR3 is TGTGCCAGCAGCAGAACTAGCGGGGGGCCTCAAGAGACCCAGTACTTC. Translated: CASSRTSGGPQETQYF.

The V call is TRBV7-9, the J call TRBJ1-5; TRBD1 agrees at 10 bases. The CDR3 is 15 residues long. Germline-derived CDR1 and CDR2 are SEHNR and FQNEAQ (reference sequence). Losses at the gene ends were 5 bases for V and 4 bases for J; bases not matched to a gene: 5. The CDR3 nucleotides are TGTGCCAGCAGCAAGACAGGGGGCGGGAATCAGCCCCAGCATTTT. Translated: CASSKTGGGNQPQHF.

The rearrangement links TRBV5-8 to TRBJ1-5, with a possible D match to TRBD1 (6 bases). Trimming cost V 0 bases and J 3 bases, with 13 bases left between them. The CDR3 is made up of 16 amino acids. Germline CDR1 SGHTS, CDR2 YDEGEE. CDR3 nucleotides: TGTGCCAGCAGCTTGGTGTCAGGGGTGGCCAATCAGCCCCAGCATTTT. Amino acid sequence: CASSLVSGVANQPQHF.

CDR3 in amino acids: CATGLAGGPDTQYF. DNA for the CDR3: TGTGCCACGGGACTAGCGGGAGGGCCAGATACGCAGTATTTT. The chain links TRBV10-3 to TRBJ2-3; TRBD2 agrees at 16 bases. In germline, CDR1 is ENHRY, CDR2 SYGVKD. CDR3 length: 14 amino acids. V lost 10 bases, J lost 4 bases, and 2 bases stayed unmatched.

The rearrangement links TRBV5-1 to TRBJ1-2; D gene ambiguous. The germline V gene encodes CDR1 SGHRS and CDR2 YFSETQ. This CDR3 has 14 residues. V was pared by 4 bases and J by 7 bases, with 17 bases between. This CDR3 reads CASSASPGSIGYTF. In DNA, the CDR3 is TGCGCCAGCAGCGCAAGCCCGGGATCTATTGGCTACACCTTC.

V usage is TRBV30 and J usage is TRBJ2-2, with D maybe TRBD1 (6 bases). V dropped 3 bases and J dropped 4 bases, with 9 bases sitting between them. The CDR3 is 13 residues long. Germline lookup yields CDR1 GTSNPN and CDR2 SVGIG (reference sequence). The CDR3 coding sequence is TGTGCCTGGAGAACGACAGGCACCGGGGAGCTGTTTTTT. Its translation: CAWRTTGTGELFF.

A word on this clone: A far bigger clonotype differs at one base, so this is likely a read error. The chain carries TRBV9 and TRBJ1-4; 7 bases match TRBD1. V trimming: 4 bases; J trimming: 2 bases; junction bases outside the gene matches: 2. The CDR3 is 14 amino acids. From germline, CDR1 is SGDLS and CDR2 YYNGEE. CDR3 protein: CASSRGQTNEKLFF. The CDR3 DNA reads TGTGCCAGCAGCAGGGGACAGACTAATGAAAAACTGTTTTTT. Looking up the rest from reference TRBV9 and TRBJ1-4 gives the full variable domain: DSGVTQTPKHLITATGQRVTLRCSPRSGDLSVYWYQQSLDQGLQFLIQYYNGEERAKGNILERFSAQQFPDLHSELNLSSLELGDSALYFCASSRGQTNEKLFFGSGTQLSVL.

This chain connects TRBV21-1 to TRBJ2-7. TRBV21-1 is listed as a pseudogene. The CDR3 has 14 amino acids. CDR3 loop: CASSKVGLHYEQYF. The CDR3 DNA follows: TGTGCCAGCAGCAAAGTCGGGCTACACTACGAGCAGTACTTC.

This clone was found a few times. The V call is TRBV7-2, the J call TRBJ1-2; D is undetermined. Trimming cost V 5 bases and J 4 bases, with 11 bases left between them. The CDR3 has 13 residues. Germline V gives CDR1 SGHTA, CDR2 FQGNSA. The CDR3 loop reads CASSPTGAYGYTF. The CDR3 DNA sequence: TGTGCCAGCAGCCCGACGGGCGCCTATGGCTACACCTTC.

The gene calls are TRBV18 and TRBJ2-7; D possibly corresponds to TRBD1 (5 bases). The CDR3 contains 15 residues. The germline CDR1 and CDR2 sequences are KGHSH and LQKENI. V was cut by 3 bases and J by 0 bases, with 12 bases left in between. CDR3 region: CASSPTTGSSYEQYF. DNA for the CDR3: TGTGCCAGCTCACCTACAACAGGCAGCTCCTACGAGCAGTACTTC.

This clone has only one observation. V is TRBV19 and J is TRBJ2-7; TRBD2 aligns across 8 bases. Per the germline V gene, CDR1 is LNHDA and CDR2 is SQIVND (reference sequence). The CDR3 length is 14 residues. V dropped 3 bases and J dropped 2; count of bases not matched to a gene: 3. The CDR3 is CASSITGGPYEQYF. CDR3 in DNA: TGTGCCAGTAGTATTACGGGAGGGCCCTACGAGCAGTACTTC.

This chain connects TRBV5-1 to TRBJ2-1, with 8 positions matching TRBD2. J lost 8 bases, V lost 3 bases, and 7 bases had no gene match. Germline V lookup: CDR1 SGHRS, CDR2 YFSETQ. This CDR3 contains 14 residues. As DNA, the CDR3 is TGCGCCAGCAGCTATGGACTAGCCAGGGATGAGCAGTTCTTC. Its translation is CASSYGLARDEQFF.

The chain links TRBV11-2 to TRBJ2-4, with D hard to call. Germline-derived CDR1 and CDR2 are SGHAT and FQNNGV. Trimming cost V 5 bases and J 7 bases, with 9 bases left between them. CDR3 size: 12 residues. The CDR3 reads CASSPSSNIQYF. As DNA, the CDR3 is TGTGCCAGCAGCCCCTCTTCTAACATTCAGTACTTC.

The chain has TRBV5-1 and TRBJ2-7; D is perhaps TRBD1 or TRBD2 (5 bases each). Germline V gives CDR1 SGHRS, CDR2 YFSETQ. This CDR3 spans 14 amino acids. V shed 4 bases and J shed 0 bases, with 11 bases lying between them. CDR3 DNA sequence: TGCGCCAGCAGCGGGGGAAAAAGCTCCTACGAGCAGTACTTC. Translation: CASSGGKSSYEQYF.